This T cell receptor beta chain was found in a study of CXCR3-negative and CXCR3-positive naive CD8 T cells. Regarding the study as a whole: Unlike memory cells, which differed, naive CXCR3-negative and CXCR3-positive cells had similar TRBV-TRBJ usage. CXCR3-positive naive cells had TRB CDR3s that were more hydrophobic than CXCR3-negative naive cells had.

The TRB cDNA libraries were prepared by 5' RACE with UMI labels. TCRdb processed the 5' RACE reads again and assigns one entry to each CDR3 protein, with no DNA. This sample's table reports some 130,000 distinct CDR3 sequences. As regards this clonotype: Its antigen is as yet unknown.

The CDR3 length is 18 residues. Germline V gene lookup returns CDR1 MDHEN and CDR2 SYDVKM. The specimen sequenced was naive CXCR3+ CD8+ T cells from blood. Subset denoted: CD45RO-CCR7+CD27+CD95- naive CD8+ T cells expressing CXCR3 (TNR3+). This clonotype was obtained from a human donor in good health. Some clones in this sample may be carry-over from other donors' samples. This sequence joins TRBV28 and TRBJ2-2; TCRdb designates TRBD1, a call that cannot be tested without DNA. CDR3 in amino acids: CASSPPWTGFALTGELFF.